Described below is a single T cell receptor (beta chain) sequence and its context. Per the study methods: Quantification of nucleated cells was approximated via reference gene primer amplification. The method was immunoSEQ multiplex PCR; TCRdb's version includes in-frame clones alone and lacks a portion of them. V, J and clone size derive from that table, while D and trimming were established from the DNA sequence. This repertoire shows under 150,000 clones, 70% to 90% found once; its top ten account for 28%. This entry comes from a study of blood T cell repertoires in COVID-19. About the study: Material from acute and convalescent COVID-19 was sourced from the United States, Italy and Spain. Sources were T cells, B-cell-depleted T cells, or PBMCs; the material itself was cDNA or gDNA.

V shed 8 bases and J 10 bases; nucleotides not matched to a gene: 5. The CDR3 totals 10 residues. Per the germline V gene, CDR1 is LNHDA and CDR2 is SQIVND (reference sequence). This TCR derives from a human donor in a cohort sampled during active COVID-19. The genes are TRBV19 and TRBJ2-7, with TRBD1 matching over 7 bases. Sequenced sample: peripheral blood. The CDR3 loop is CASPNRGQYF. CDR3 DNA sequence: TGTGCCAGTCCTAACAGGGGACAGTACTTC.